One sample yielded the 10 T cell receptor beta chains listed below, sequenced in a study of T cells after yellow fever vaccination (dated by TCRdb to the late 2010s). The treatment or condition label corresponds to: live attenuated yellow fever vaccine strain. The library relied on 5' RACE. The data were produced on an Illumina HiSeq 2500. TCRdb reprocessed the public reads (quality trimming at Q25 with fastp, clone calling with MiXCR) and kept in-frame beta chains. Rows are combined by CDR3 protein, so each entry shows the most common genes and DNA. The table for this sample lists approximately 250,000 distinct CDR3 sequences; approximately 6.8% of them were counted only once. Around 1% of the sample goes to the ten largest clones. Sequencing was performed on CD4+ T cells sorted from PBMCs, taken on the day of the yellow fever booster vaccination. Receptors originate from a man younger than 45 who received the YFV17D yellow fever vaccine.

The chain couples TRBV5-1 to TRBJ1-2, with 11 bases fitting TRBD1. Germline V CDR1 and CDR2: SGHRS, YFSETQ. The V and J ends lost 4 bases and 2 bases, in that order; junction bases with no gene match: 4. This CDR3 comprises 15 residues. The CDR3: CASSIGQGANYGYTF. Written as DNA, the CDR3 is TGCGCCAGCAGCATAGGACAGGGGGCGAACTATGGCTACACCTTC.

The chain employs TRBV7-9 and TRBJ2-1, with D maybe TRBD2 (5 bases). V shed 6 bases and J shed 12 bases, with 12 bases lying between them. CDR3 length equals 11 residues. CDR1 SEHNR and CDR2 FQNEAQ come from the germline V gene (reference sequence). The CDR3 DNA follows: TGTGCCAGCAGTATAGGGAGCGGGCAGTTCTTC. This sequence encodes CASSIGSGQFF.

This clonotype was detected many times. The CDR3 nucleotides read TGTGCCACAACGGCCGGGACTAGCGGGGGAGGCCCCACAGATACGCAGTATTTT. Its translation is CATTAGTSGGGPTDTQYF. The chain uses TRBV10-3 and TRBJ2-3, with 14 nucleotides matching TRBD2. Trimming cost V 10 bases and J 2 bases; bases outside gene matches: 14. CDR1 is ENHRY and CDR2 is SYGVKD in the germline V gene. The CDR3 has 18 amino acids.

In this sample, this clonotype turned up many times. The V and J genes are TRBV5-5 and TRBJ2-7; TRBD2 matches 7 bases. The CDR3 runs 15 residues. Trimming at V came to 3 bases and at J to 7 bases, leaving 13 bases not matched to a gene. Germline V gene sequence: CDR1 SGHKS, CDR2 YYEKEE (reference sequence). The CDR3 DNA reads TGTGCCAGCAGCTCGGTGGGGACTAATTATGGAGAGCAGTACTTC. It specifies CASSSVGTNYGEQYF.

The table lists this clonotype with many counts. The CDR3 region is CASTLGPGGNEKLFF. The CDR3 DNA reads as TGTGCCAGCACCCTAGGCCCAGGGGGCAATGAAAAACTGTTTTTT. This chain connects TRBV7-6 to TRBJ1-4; 8 bases match TRBD1. CDR3 size: 15 residues. V trimming: 7 bases; J trimming: 5 bases; junction bases outside the gene matches: 9. The germline V gene encodes CDR1 SGHVS and CDR2 FNYEAQ.

This clonotype showed up just a few times. The chain has TRBV7-2 and TRBJ2-7; D is undetermined. Looked up from germline, CDR1 is SGHTA and CDR2 is FQGNSA. The CDR3 covers 15 residues. Trimming pared 4 bases from V and 4 bases from J, leaving 17 bases between. DNA for the CDR3: TGTGCCAGCAGCTGGGCCGGGCCCAGTGGGTACGAGCAGTACTTC. Protein sequence: CASSWAGPSGYEQYF.

The chain links TRBV5-1 to TRBJ2-3, with 8 bases identical to TRBD2. The length of the CDR3 is 17 residues. Losses at the gene ends were 0 bases for V and 4 bases for J; bases not matched to a gene: 10. The V gene's germline CDR1 is SGHRS and CDR2 YFSETQ. The CDR3 protein is CASSLATGTRSPDTQYF. CDR3 nucleotide sequence: TGCGCCAGCAGCTTGGCTACCGGGACTAGGAGTCCAGATACGCAGTATTTT.

This chain connects TRBV7-8 to TRBJ2-7, with TRBD2 as a possible D gene (7 bases). Deletions cut 6 bases from V and 2 bases from J, with 14 bases between. CDR1 and CDR2 (germline): SGHVS, FQNEAQ. The CDR3 extends over 14 amino acids. In DNA form, the CDR3 reads TGTGCCAGCAGGCTAAGGGGGGGGACCTACGAGCAGTACTTC. Encoded protein: CASRLRGGTYEQYF.

This clonotype was seen many times. The chain carries TRBV18 and TRBJ1-1, with 7 nucleotides matching TRBD1. There are 15 residues in the CDR3. The J segment lost 6 bases and the V segment lost 3 bases, leaving 10 bases of the junction unmatched. Germline V gene sequence: CDR1 KGHSH, CDR2 LQKENI. The CDR3 region has the DNA TGTGCCAGCTCACCTAACGGGGAGGGGGCGTCTGAAGCTTTCTTT. The encoded protein is CASSPNGEGASEAFF.

V gene TRBV12-3 or TRBV12-4 combines with J gene TRBJ1-2; D not certain. V lost 4 bases to trimming and J lost 1 base, with 10 bases between them. This CDR3 contains 14 residues. This CDR3 reads CASSSYAINYGYTF. Written as DNA, the CDR3 is TGTGCCAGCAGTTCCTACGCTATTAACTATGGCTACACCTTC.